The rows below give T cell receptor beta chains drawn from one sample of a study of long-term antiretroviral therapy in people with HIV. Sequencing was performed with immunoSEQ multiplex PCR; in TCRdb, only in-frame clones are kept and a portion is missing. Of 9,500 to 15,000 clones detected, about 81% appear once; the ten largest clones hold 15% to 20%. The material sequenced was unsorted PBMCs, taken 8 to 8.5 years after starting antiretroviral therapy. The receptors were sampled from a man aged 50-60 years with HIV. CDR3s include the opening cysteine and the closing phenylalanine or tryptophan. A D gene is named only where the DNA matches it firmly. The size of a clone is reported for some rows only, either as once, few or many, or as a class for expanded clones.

CDR3 DNA: TGTGCCAGCAGTGAGGATGAGGGGGCAGATTACACCTTC
CDR3 protein: CASSEDEGADYTF
clone size: -
D gene: TRBD1
J gene: TRBJ1-2
V gene: TRBV2

CDR3 DNA: TGTGCCAGCAGTCTCTCCCTAAATACAGAGTACGAGCAGTACTTC
CDR3 protein: CASSLSLNTEYEQYF
clone size: -
D gene: -
J gene: TRBJ2-7
V gene: TRBV27

CDR3 DNA: TGTGCCAGCAGGACCGGGACAGGGCCCTACGAGCAGTACTTC
CDR3 protein: CASRTGTGPYEQYF
clone size: -
D gene: TRBD1
J gene: TRBJ2-7
V gene: TRBV27

CDR3 DNA: TGTGCCAGCAGCTTACCATACAGGGACGAGCAGTACTTC
CDR3 protein: CASSLPYRDEQYF
clone size: -
D gene: -
J gene: TRBJ2-7
V gene: TRBV11-3

CDR3 DNA: TGTGCCTGGGGGGGGGCTGATGAGACCCAGTACTTC
CDR3 protein: CAWGGADETQYF
clone size: few
D gene: -
J gene: TRBJ2-5
V gene: TRBV7-9

CDR3 DNA: TGTGCCAGCAGGTTCGGACTAGCGGGGGTAAACACCGGGGAGCTGTTTTTT
CDR3 protein: CASRFGLAGVNTGELFF
clone size: -
D gene: TRBD2
J gene: TRBJ2-2
V gene: TRBV7-9

CDR3 DNA: TGTGCCAGCAGCTCGGGACTGAACACCGGGGAGCTGTTTTTT
CDR3 protein: CASSSGLNTGELFF
clone size: -
D gene: -
J gene: TRBJ2-2
V gene: TRBV7-7

CDR3 DNA: TGTGCCAGCAGCTTGGGCGGTAGCACAGATACGCAGTATTTT
CDR3 protein: CASSLGGSTDTQYF
clone size: -
D gene: -
J gene: TRBJ2-3
V gene: TRBV5-6

CDR3 DNA: TGTGCCAGCAGCTTGGCCCCGGGACAGGGATATGGCTACACCTTC
CDR3 protein: CASSLAPGQGYGYTF
clone size: few
D gene: TRBD1
J gene: TRBJ1-2
V gene: TRBV5-4

CDR3 DNA: TGTGCCAGCGCCCCCGACAGGGATCTTGATGGCTACACCTTC
CDR3 protein: CASAPDRDLDGYTF
clone size: -
D gene: TRBD1
J gene: TRBJ1-2
V gene: TRBV2

CDR3 DNA: TGTGTTTCCCGGGACAGGGCCACCGGGGAGCTGTTTTTT
CDR3 protein: CVSRDRATGELFF
clone size: once
D gene: TRBD1
J gene: TRBJ2-2
V gene: TRBV10-3

CDR3 DNA: TGCGCCAGCAGTACAGGGGATATTGGCAATCAGCCCCAGCATTTT
CDR3 protein: CASSTGDIGNQPQHF
clone size: -
D gene: TRBD1
J gene: TRBJ1-5
V gene: TRBV10-2

CDR3 DNA: TGTGCCAGTAGTATAAGTTTGGGACAGATCTACGAGCAGTACTTC
CDR3 protein: CASSISLGQIYEQYF
clone size: once
D gene: TRBD1
J gene: TRBJ2-7
V gene: TRBV19

CDR3 DNA: TGTGCCAGCAGCCCCCCGGGACAGTACTCCTACGAGCAGTACTTC
CDR3 protein: CASSPPGQYSYEQYF
clone size: once
D gene: TRBD1
J gene: TRBJ2-7
V gene: TRBV11-3

CDR3 DNA: TGCAGTGCTAGTAGGAATGTTGAGCAGTTCTTC
CDR3 protein: CSASRNVEQFF
clone size: -
D gene: -
J gene: TRBJ2-1
V gene: TRBV20-1